This passage covers 15 T cell receptor beta chains from one sample sequenced in a study of blood T cell repertoires in COVID-19. Clones were read by immunoSEQ multiplex PCR, and TCRdb kept only the in-frame ones, dropping some. The sample includes about 280,000 clones, 88% seen only once; the top ten take 11%. The sequenced sample was peripheral blood. The receptors shown here come from a woman aged 30 to 39 with COVID-19, enrolled during active disease.

V and J are TRBV11-2 and TRBJ2-1, with 10 bases that match TRBD2. This CDR3 is built from 16 residues. J lost 6 bases, V lost 2 bases, and 7 bases had no gene match. CDR1 and CDR2 (germline): SGHAT, FQNNGV. The CDR3 is CASSLPRLAGVNEQFF. Here the CDR3 DNA reads TGTGCCAGCAGCTTACCGCGGCTAGCGGGAGTCAATGAGCAGTTCTTC.

The chain joins TRBV24-1 to TRBJ1-5; D is possibly TRBD1 (6 bases). Germline values: CDR1 KGHDR, CDR2 SFDVKD. The germline V and J ends were trimmed by 3 bases and 7 bases, with 12 bases remaining between them. CDR3 size: 14 residues. The CDR3 region has the DNA TGTGCCACCAGTGATCACCACAGGGTACAGCCCCAGCATTTT. It codes for CATSDHHRVQPQHF.

The gene calls are TRBV3-1 (or the pseudogene TRBV3-2) and TRBJ2-7; 8 nucleotides align to TRBD2. The CDR3 sequence is 13 residues long. In germline, CDR1 is LGHDT, CDR2 YNNKEL (reference sequence). The V gene end was trimmed by 4 bases and the J gene end by 3 bases; junction bases not matched to a gene: 2. The CDR3 DNA is TGTGCCAGCAGCCGAGCGGGAGTCTACGAGCAGTACTTC. Protein: CASSRAGVYEQYF.

In this sample, this clone turned up many times. This chain joins TRBV10-3 and TRBJ2-7, with TRBD2 matching over 11 bases. Germline loops: CDR1 ENHRY, CDR2 SYGVKD. The CDR3 covers 14 residues. The V gene end was trimmed by 6 bases and the J gene end by 8 bases; junction bases not matched to a gene: 9. The CDR3, as DNA: TGTGCCATCAGGGGGCTAGCGGGAGGTCTGCAGCAGTACTTC. This gives the protein CAIRGLAGGLQQYF.

The sample holds a few counts of this clone. The gene calls are TRBV9 and TRBJ1-6; maybe TRBD1 (5 bases). Trimming left V 3 bases short and J 7 bases short, with 11 bases between. The CDR3 contains 14 residues. In germline, CDR1 is SGDLS, CDR2 YYNGEE. The chain's CDR3 is CASSETVGNSPLHF. The CDR3 coding sequence is TGTGCCAGCAGCGAGACAGTAGGGAATTCACCCCTCCACTTT.

The chain links TRBV13 to TRBJ2-2, with a possible D match to TRBD1 (6 bases). Germline V gives CDR1 PRHDT, CDR2 FYEKMQ (reference sequence). Trimming removed 8 bases at V and 1 base at J, with 14 bases between. The CDR3 is 15 residues long. CDR3 DNA sequence: TGTGCCAGCTCGCCGGGACACCTGAACACCGGGGAGCTGTTTTTT. Its translation: CASSPGHLNTGELFF.

This chain uses TRBV30 with TRBJ1-6; D gene unclear. This CDR3 region has 14 residues. Looked up from germline, CDR1 is GTSNPN and CDR2 is SVGIG (reference sequence). V was pared by 0 bases and J by 3 bases, with 6 bases between. In nucleotides, the CDR3 is TGTGCCTGGAGTGTAGAGGGCTATAATTCACCCCTCCACTTT. It is translated as CAWSVEGYNSPLHF.

With regard to this clone: The sample carries other DNA sequences with the same CDR3. The CDR3: CASSVQGSGNTIYF. The CDR3 DNA reads as TGTGCCAGCAGCGTACAGGGCTCTGGAAACACCATATATTTT. The chain is built from TRBV9 and TRBJ1-3; perhaps TRBD1 as D (5 bases). The CDR3 totals 14 residues. CDR1 SGDLS and CDR2 YYNGEE come from the germline V gene. V lost 1 base and J 0 bases, leaving 5 bases between the germline ends.

This clone was detected only a few times. The V and J genes are TRBV6-2 or TRBV6-3 and TRBJ2-1; 14 nucleotides align to TRBD2. V lost 0 bases to trimming and J lost 8 bases; unmatched junction nucleotides: 0. This CDR3 is 15 amino acids long. Germline V lookup: CDR1 MNHEY, CDR2 SVGEGT. The CDR3 region is CASSYSGLAGDEQFF. The CDR3 DNA sequence: TGTGCCAGCAGTTACTCGGGACTAGCGGGGGATGAGCAGTTCTTC.

The rearrangement uses TRBV15 and TRBJ1-5; D is ambiguous. This CDR3 has 15 amino acids. The V gene's germline CDR1 is LNHNV and CDR2 YYDKDF (reference sequence). The V and J ends lost 4 bases and 0 bases respectively, with 10 bases between them. The CDR3 DNA sequence: TGTGCCACCAGCACCCTCGGGTCTAGCAATCAGCCCCAGCATTTT. Amino acids: CATSTLGSSNQPQHF.

This chain joins TRBV11-2 and TRBJ2-5; the D gene is possibly TRBD1 (5 bases). The germline V gene has CDR1 SGHAT and CDR2 FQNNGV. The germline V and J ends were trimmed by 4 bases and 5 bases, with 17 bases remaining between them. The CDR3 spans 15 residues. The CDR3 protein is CASSSQDLGVETQYF. The CDR3 coding sequence is TGTGCCAGCAGCTCTCAGGACCTAGGGGTGGAGACCCAGTACTTC.

This clone was recorded only once. The V and J genes are TRBV2 and TRBJ1-1, with D perhaps TRBD1 (5 bases). Germline-derived CDR1 and CDR2 are SNHLY and FYNNEI. This CDR3 region has 13 residues. V shed 8 bases and J shed 5 bases, with 15 bases lying between them. The CDR3 sequence is CASRRAEGTEAFF. The CDR3 DNA sequence: TGTGCCAGCCGGCGGGCGGAGGGGACTGAAGCTTTCTTT.

The chain employs TRBV6-5 and TRBJ2-7; a possible D gene is TRBD2 (5 bases). The CDR3 runs 16 residues. Germline V lookup: CDR1 MNHEY, CDR2 SVGAGI. Trimming cost V 0 bases and J 5 bases, with 17 bases left between them. The CDR3 DNA reads as TGTGCCAGCAGTTACTCGACGCCACCGGGGAGTGACGAGCAGTACTTC. Encoded protein: CASSYSTPPGSDEQYF.

This rearrangement joins TRBV5-4 to TRBJ1-2; a possible D gene is TRBD1 (6 bases). The CDR3 has 13 amino acids. V gave up 4 bases and J gave up 4 bases, with 11 bases separating them. CDR1 SGHNT and CDR2 YYREEE come from the germline V gene (reference sequence). In nucleotides, the CDR3 is TGTGCCAGCAGCAACGGACAGTTCTATGGCTACACCTTC. Translating gives CASSNGQFYGYTF.

This chain joins TRBV30 and TRBJ1-1, with 12 nucleotides matching TRBD1. V lost 5 bases, J lost 9 bases, and 4 bases stayed unmatched. CDR1 is GTSNPN and CDR2 is SVGIG in the germline V gene (reference sequence). The CDR3 covers 12 residues. DNA for the CDR3: TGTGCCTGGGGGGACAGGGGGCGAAAAGCTTTCTTT. Translated: CAWGDRGRKAFF.